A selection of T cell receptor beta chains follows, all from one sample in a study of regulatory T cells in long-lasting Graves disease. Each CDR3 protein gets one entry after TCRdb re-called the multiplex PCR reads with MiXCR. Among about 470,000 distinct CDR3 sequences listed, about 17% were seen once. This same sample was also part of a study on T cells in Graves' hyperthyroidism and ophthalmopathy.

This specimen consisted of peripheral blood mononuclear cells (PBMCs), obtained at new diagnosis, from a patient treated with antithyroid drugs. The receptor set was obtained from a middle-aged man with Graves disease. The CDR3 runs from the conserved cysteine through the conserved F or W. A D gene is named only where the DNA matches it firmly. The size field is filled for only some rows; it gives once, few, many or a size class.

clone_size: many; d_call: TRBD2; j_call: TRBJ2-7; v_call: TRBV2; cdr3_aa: CASSEWVGRFYEQYF; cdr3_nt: TGTGCCAGCAGTGAATGGGTCGGGAGGTTTTACGAGCAGTACTTC
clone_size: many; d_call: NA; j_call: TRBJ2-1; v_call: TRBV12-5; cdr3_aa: CASGPRRGEEQFF; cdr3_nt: TGTGCTAGTGGCCCCCGCAGGGGGGAAGAGCAGTTCTTC
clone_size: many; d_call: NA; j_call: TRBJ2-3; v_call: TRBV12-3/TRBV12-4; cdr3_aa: CASRDGVLSTDTQYF; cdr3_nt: TGTGCCAGCAGAGACGGGGTTCTTAGCACAGATACGCAGTATTTT
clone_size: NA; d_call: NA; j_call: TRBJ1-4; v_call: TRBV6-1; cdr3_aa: CASRGVSREKLFF; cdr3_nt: TGTGCCAGCAGGGGGGTTTCGAGGGAAAAACTGTTTTTT
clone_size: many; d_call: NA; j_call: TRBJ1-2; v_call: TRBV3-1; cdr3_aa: CASRGDGPDGYTF; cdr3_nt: TGTGCCAGCAGGGGGGACGGGCCAGATGGCTACACCTTC
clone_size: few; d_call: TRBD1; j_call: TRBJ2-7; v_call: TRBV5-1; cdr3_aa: CASRSIDRGRGEQYF; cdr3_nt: TGCGCCAGCAGATCTATAGACAGGGGGCGAGGCGAGCAGTACTTC
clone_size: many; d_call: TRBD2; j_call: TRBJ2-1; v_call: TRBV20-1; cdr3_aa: CSASGAGVINEQFF; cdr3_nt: TGCAGTGCTAGCGGCGCGGGAGTTATAAATGAGCAGTTCTTC
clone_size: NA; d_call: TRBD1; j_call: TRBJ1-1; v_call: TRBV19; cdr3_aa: CASSMGTDREYFF; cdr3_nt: TGTGCCAGTAGTATGGGGACGGACAGGGAGTACTTCTTT
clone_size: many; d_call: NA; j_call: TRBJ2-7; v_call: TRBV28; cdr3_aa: CASSTEWGAEQYF; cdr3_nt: TGTGCCAGCAGCACCGAGTGGGGGGCCGAGCAGTACTTC
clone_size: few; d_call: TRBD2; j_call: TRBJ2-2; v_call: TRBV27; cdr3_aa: CASSLVGGSSTGELFF; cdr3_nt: TGTGCCAGCAGTTTGGTAGGCGGGAGTAGTACCGGGGAGCTGTTTTTT
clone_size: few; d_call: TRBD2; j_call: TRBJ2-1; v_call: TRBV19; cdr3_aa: CASSIGAGGSYNEQFF; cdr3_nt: TGTGCCAGTAGTATAGGAGCGGGAGGGTCCTACAATGAGCAGTTCTTC
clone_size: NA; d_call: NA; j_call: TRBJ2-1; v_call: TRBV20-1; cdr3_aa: CSARDWGFYNEQFF; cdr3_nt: TGCAGTGCTAGAGATTGGGGATTTTACAATGAGCAGTTCTTC
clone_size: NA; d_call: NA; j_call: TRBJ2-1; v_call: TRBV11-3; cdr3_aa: CASSLRIQSSYNEQFF; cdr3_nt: TGTGCCAGCAGCTTGAGAATCCAGAGCTCCTACAATGAGCAGTTCTTC
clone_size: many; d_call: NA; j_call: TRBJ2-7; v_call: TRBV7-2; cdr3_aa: CASRRTSYYEQYF; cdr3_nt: TGTGCCAGCAGACGGACTTCCTACTACGAGCAGTACTTC
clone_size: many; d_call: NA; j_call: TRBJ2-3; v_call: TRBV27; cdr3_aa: CASSFWDPEPDTQYF; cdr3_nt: TGTGCCAGCAGTTTCTGGGACCCAGAACCAGATACGCAGTATTTT
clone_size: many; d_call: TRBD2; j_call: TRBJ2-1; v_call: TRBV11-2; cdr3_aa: CASSRTSGSIYNEQFF; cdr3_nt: TGTGCCAGCAGCAGGACTAGCGGGAGTATCTACAATGAGCAGTTCTTC
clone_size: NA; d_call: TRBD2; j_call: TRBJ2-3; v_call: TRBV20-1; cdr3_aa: CSATTTSGDTQYF; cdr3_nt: TGCAGTGCCACAACGACTAGCGGCGATACGCAGTATTTT
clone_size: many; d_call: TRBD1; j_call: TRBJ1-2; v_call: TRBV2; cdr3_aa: CASSESGTGAGYTF; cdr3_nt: TGTGCCAGCAGTGAATCAGGGACAGGGGCTGGCTACACCTTC
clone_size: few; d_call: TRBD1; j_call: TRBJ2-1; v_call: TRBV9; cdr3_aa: CASSVEGQGGHEQFF; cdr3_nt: TGTGCCAGCAGCGTAGAGGGACAGGGGGGCCATGAGCAGTTCTTC
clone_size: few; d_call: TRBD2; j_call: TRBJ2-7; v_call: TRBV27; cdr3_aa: CASSDPSGHSYEQYF; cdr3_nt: TGTGCCAGCAGTGATCCTAGCGGGCACTCCTACGAGCAGTACTTC
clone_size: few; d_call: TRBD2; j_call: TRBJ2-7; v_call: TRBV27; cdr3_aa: CASSFKGGSYEQYF; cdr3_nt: TGTGCCAGCAGTTTTAAGGGCGGGAGCTACGAGCAGTACTTC
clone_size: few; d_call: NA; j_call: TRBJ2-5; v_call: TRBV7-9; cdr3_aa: CASSFLGGRETQYF; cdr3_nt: TGTGCCAGCAGCTTCCTCGGGGGTCGAGAGACCCAGTACTTC
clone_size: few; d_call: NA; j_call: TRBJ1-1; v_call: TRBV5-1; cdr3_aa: CASSSGTAYTEAFF; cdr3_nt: TGCGCCAGCAGCTCCGGAACAGCCTACACTGAAGCTTTCTTT
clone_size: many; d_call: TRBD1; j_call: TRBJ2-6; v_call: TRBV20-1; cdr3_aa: CSASGRGTGANVLTF; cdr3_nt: TGCAGTGCTAGCGGCAGGGGGACCGGGGCCAACGTCCTGACTTTC
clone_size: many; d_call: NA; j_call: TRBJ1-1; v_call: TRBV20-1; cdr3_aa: CSAQGSVTEAFF; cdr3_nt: TGCAGTGCCCAGGGGAGTGTAACTGAAGCTTTCTTT
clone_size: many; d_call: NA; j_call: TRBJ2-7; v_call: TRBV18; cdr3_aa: CASSPTDTSYEQYF; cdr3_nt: TGTGCCAGCTCACCCACAGATACATCCTACGAGCAGTACTTC
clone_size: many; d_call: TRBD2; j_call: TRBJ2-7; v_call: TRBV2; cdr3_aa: CASSEMASGSYEQYF; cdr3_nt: TGTGCCAGCAGTGAAATGGCTAGCGGGAGCTACGAGCAGTACTTC
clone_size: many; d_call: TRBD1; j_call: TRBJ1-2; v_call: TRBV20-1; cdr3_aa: CSARRQGDYGYTF; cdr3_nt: TGCAGTGCGCGAAGGCAGGGGGACTATGGCTACACCTTC
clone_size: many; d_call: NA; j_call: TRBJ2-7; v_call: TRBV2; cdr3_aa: CASRGRAYEQYF; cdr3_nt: TGTGCCAGCAGGGGGCGAGCCTACGAGCAGTACTTC
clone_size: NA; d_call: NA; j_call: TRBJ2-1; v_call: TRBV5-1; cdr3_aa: CASRPTPQENNEQFF; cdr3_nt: TGCGCCAGCAGACCGACACCGCAGGAAAACAATGAGCAGTTCTTC
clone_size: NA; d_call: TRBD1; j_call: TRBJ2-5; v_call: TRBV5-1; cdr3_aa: CASSQDRGGETQYF; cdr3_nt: TGCGCCAGCAGCCAGGACAGGGGGGGAGAGACCCAGTACTTC
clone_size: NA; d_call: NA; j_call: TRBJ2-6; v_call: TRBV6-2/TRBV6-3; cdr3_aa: CASSYSIRPTRAGANVLTF; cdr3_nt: TGTGCCAGCAGTTACTCGATACGTCCTACCAGGGCTGGGGCCAACGTCCTGACTTTC
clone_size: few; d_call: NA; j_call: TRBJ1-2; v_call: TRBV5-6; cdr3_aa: CASSLRGGYTF; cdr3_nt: TGTGCCAGCAGCTTGAGGGGGGGCTACACCTTC
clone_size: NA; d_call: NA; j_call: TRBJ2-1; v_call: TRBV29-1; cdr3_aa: CSVEGLQGRDYNEQFF; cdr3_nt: TGCAGCGTTGAAGGTCTCCAGGGACGGGACTACAATGAGCAGTTCTTC
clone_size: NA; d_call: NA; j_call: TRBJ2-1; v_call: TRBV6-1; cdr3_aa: CASSPALFIFF; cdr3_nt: TGTGCCAGCAGTCCAGCACTGTTTATTTTCTTC
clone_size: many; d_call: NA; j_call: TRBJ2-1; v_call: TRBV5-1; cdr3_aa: CASSPGAGVNEQFF; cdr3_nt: TGCGCCAGCAGCCCCGGTGCAGGGGTGAATGAGCAGTTCTTC
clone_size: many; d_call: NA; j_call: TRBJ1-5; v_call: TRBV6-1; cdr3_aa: CASSLRTENQPQHF; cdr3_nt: TGTGCCAGCAGTCTCCGAACAGAAAATCAGCCCCAGCATTTT